This TCR beta chain stems from a study of blood T cell repertoires in COVID-19. Study background: The United States, Italy and Spain were the sources of the acute and convalescent COVID-19 samples. PBMCs, B-cell-depleted T cells, or T cells were the source of the cDNA or gDNA that made up the material.

Per the authors' pipeline: Estimates of nucleated cell counts were drawn from the amplification of reference gene primers. The table came from immunoSEQ multiplex PCR; TCRdb's copy has only in-frame clones and leaves some out. The V and J calls and clone size were taken over from that table, and D and trimming were inferred from the DNA. The sample holds about 270,000 clones, 82% seen once. Per the germline V gene, CDR1 is SGHAT and CDR2 is FQNNGV. The CDR3 is made up of 13 amino acids. Trimming shortened V by 0 bases and J by 3 bases, and 5 bases separated the two germline ends. This clone was seen a handful of times.

What was sequenced was peripheral blood. This receptor was identified in a young woman with acute or convalescent COVID-19. This rearrangement joins TRBV11-2 to TRBJ1-1; no clear D gene. CDR3 DNA sequence: TGTGCCAGCAGCTTAGAAGCCTACACTGAAGCTTTCTTT. It specifies CASSLEAYTEAFF. Filled out from reference TRBV11-2 and TRBJ1-1, the complete variable domain reads EAGVAQSPRYKIIEKRQSVAFWCNPISGHATLYWYQQILGQGPKLLIQFQNNGVVDDSQLPKDRFSAERLKGVDSTLKIQPAKLEDSAVYLCASSLEAYTEAFFGQGTRLTVV.